The T cell receptor (beta chain) described here comes from a study of blood T cell repertoires in COVID-19. Looking at the study overall: COVID-19 samples from acute and convalescent phases originated in the United States, Italy and Spain. Sources were T cells, B-cell-depleted T cells, or PBMCs; the material itself was cDNA or gDNA.

This clone was recorded a few times. This table comes from immunoSEQ multiplex PCR, and its TCRdb copy is limited to in-frame clones, with some not included. The sample has around 200,000 clones; around 80% are singletons. Sequencing was carried out using peripheral blood. This clonotype was sampled from a woman aged 80 or older with active or convalescent COVID-19.

The CDR3 is CASSRLRVEETQYF. In DNA form, the CDR3 reads TGCGCCAGCAGTAGGCTCAGGGTGGAAGAGACCCAGTACTTC. This rearrangement joins TRBV23-1 to TRBJ2-5, with D possibly TRBD1 on 5 matching bases. TRBV23-1 is marked as an open reading frame, function uncertain. This CDR3 is built from 14 residues. V dropped 5 bases and J dropped 3 bases, with 13 bases sitting between them.